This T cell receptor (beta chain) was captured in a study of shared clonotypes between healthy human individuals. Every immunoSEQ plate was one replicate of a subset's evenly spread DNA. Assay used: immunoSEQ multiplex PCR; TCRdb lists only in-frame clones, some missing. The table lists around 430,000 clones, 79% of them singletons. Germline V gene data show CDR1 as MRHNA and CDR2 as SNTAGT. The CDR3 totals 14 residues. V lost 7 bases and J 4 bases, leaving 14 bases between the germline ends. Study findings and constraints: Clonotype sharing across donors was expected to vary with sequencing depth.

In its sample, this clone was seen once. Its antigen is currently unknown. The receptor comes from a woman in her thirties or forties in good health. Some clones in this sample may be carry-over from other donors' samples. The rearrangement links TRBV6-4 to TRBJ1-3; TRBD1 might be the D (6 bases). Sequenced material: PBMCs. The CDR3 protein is CASMLQGPGNTIYF. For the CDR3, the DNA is TGTGCCAGCATGCTCCAGGGGCCAGGAAACACCATATATTTT.